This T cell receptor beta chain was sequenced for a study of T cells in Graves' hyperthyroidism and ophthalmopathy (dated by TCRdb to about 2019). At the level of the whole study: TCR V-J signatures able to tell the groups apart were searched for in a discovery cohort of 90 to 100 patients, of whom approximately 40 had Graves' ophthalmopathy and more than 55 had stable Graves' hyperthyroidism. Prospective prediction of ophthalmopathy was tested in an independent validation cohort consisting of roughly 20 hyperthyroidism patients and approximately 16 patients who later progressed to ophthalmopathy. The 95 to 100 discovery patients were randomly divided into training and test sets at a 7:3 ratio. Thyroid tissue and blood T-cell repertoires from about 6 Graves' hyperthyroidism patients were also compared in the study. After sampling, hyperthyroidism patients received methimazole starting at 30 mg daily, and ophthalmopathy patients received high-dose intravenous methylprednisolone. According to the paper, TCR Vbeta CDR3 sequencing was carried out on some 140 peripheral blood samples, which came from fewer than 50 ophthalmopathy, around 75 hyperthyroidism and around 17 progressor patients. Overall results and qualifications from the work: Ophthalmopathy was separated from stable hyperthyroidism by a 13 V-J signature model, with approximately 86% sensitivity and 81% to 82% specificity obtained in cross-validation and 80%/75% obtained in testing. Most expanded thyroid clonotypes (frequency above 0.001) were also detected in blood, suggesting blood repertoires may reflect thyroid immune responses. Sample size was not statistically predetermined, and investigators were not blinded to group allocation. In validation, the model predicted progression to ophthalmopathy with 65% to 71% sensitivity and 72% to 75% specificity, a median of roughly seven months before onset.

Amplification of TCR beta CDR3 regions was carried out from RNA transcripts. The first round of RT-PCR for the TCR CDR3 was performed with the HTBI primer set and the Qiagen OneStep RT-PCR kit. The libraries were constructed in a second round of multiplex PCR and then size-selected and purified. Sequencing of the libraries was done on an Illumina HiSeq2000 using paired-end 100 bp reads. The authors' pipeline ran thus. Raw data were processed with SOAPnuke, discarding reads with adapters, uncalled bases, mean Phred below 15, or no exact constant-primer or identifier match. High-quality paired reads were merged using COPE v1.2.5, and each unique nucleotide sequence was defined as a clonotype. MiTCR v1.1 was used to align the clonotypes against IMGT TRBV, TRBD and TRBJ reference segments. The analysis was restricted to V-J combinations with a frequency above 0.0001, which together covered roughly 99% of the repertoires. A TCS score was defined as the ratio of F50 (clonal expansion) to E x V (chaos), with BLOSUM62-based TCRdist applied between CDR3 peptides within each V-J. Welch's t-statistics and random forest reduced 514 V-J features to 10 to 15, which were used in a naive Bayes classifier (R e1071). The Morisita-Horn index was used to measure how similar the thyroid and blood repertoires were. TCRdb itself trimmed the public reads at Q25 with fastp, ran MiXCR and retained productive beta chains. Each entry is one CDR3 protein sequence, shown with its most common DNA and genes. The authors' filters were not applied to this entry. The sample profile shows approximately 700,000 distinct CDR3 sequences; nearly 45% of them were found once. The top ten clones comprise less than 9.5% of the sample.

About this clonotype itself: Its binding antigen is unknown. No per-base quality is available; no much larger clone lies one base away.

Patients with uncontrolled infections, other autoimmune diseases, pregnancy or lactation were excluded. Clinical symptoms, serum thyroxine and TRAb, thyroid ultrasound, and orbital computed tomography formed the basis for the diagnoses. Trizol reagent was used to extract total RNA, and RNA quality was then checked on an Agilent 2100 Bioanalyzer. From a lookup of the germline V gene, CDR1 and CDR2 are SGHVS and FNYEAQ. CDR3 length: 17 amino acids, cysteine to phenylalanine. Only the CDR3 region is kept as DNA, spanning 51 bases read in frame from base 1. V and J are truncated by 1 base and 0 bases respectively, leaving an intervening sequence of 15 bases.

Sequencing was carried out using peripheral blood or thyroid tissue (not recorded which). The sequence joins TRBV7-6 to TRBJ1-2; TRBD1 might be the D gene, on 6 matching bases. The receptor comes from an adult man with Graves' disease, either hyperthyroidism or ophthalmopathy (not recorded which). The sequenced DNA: TGTGCCAGCAGCTTAGAGGGGGGTCTCCTACCTAACTATGGCTACACCTTC. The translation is CASSLEGGLLPNYGYTF.